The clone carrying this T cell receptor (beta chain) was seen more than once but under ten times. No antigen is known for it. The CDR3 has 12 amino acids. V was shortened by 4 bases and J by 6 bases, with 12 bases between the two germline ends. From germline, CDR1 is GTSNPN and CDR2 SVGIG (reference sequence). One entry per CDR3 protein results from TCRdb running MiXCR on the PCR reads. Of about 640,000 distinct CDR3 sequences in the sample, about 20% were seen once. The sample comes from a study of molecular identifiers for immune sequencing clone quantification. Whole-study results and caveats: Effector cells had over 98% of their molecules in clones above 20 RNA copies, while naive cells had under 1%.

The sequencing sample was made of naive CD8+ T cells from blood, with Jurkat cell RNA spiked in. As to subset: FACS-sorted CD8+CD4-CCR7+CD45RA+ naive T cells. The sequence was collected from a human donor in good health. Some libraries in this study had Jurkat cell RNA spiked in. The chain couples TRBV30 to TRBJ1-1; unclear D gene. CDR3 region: CAWTGNNPEAFF. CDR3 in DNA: TGTGCCTGGACAGGAAATAACCCTGAAGCTTTCTTT. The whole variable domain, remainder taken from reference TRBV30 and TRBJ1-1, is SQTIHQWPATLVQPVGSPLSLECTVEGTSNPNLYWYRQAAGRGLQLLFYSVGIGQISSEVPQNLSASRPQDRQFILSSKKLLLSDSGFYLCAWTGNNPEAFFGQGTRLTVV.